This TCR beta chain was recovered during a study of cytomegalovirus exposure and HLA in healthy donors. Points from the study as a whole: Productive rates of about 90% or about 30% were seen for most TCR beta V segments in an earlier analysis. Available immune exposure information was restricted to CMV serostatus only.

Worth noting for this clone: Its antigen remains unknown. This same CDR3 is encoded by further DNA sequences in the sample.

Germline V gene lookup returns CDR1 LGHNA and CDR2 YSLEER. The CDR3 sequence is 14 residues long. The ends were cut back, 1 base at V and 4 bases at J, with 8 bases in the middle. Both 60 Vbeta primers and 13 Jbeta primers went into the PCR. Measured with immunoSEQ multiplex PCR; TCRdb has only the in-frame clones, and not every one. This sample has about 160,000 clones, with approximately 84% found just once. Specimen: PBMCs. V usage is TRBV4-3 and J usage is TRBJ2-1; D may be TRBD1 (5 bases). This clonotype was sampled from a man in his late teens or twenties in good health and CMV-seropositive. The CDR3 region is CASSQGGAYNEQFF. CDR3 sequence (DNA): TGCGCCAGCAGCCAAGGTGGGGCGTACAATGAGCAGTTCTTC.